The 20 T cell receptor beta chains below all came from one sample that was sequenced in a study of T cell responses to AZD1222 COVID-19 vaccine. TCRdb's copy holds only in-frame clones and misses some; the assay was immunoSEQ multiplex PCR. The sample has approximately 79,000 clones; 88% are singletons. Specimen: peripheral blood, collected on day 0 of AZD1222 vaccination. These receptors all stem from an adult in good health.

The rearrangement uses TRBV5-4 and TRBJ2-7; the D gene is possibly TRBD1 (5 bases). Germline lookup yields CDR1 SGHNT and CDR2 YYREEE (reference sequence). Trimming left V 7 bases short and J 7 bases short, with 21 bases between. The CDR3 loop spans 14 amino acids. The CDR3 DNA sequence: TGTGCCAGCCGAAAAGGGGCAGGCCTCGGGGAGCAGTACGTC. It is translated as CASRKGAGLGEQYV.

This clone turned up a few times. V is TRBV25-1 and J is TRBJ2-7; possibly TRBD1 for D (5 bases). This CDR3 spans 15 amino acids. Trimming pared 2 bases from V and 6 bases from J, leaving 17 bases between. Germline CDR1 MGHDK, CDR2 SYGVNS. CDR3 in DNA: TGTGCCAGCAGTGAAGACAGCGTTCCTACTGGCGAGCAGTACTTC. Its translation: CASSEDSVPTGEQYF.

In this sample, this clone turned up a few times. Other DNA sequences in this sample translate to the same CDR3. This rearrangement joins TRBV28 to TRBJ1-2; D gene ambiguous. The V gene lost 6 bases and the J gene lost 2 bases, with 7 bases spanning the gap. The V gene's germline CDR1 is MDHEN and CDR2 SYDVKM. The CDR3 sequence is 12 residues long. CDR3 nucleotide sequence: TGTGCCAGCAGGTCCGGGAACTATGGCTACACCTTC. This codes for CASRSGNYGYTF.

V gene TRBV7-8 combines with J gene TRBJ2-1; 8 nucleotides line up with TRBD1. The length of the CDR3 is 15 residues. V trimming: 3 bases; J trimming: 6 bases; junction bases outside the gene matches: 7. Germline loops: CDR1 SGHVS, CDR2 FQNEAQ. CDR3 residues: CASSFPGDRTNEQFF. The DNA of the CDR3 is TGTGCCAGCAGCTTTCCCGGGGACAGGACCAATGAGCAGTTCTTC.

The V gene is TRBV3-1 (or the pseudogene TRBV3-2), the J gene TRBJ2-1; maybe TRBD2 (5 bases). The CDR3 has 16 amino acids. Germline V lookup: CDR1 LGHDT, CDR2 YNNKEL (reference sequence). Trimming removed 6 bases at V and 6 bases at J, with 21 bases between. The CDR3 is CASREESGREGNEQFF. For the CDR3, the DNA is TGTGCCAGCAGGGAGGAGTCCGGACGTGAAGGCAATGAGCAGTTCTTC.

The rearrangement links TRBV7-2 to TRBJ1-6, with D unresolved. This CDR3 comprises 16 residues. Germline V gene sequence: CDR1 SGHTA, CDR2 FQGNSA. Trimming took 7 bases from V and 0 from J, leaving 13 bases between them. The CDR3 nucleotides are TGTGCCAGCACCCTCTTTGAGAGCTCCTATAATTCACCCCTCCACTTT. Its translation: CASTLFESSYNSPLHF. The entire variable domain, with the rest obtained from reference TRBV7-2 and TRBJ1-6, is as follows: GAGVSQSPSNKVTEKGKDVELRCDPISGHTALYWYRQSLGQGLEFLIYFQGNSAPDKSGLPSDRFSAERTGGSVSTLTIQRTQQEDSAVYLCASTLFESSYNSPLHFGNGTRLTVT.

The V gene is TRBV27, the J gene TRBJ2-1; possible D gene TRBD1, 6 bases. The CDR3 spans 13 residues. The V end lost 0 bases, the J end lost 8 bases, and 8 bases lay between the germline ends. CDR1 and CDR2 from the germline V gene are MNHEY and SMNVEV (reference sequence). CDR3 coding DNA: TGTGCCAGCAGTTTATCGTCAGGGGATGAGCAGTTCTTC. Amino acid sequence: CASSLSSGDEQFF.

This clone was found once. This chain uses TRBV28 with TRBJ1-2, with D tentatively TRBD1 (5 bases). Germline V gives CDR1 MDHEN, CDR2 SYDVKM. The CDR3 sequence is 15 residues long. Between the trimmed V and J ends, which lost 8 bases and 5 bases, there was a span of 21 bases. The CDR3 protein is CASGARTSYPYGYTF. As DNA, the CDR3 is TGTGCCAGCGGGGCCAGGACTTCTTATCCATATGGCTACACCTTC.

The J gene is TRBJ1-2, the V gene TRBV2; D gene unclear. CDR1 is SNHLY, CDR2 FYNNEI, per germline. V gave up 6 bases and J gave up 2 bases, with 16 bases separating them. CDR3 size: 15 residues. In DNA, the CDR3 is TGTGCCAGCAGGAGGAGGAGGGAGTTCAACTATGGCTACACCTTC. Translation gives CASRRRREFNYGYTF.

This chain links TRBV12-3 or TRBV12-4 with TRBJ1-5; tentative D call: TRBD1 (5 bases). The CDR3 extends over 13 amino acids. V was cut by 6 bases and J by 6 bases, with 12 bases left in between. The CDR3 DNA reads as TGTGCCAGCAGCCTAGGGGATTCTCAGCCCCAGCATTTT. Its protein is CASSLGDSQPQHF.

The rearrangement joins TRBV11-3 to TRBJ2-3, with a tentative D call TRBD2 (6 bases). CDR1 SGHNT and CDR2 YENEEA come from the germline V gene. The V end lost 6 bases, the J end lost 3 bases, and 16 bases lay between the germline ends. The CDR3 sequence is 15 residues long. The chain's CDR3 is CASSSMGGGTDTQYF. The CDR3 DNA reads TGTGCCAGCAGTTCGATGGGGGGTGGAACAGATACGCAGTATTTT. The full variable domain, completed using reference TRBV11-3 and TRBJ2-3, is EAGVVQSPRYKIIEKKQPVAFWCNPISGHNTLYWYLQNLGQGPELLIRYENEEAVDDSQLPKDRFSAERLKGVDSTLKIQPAELGDSAVYLCASSSMGGGTDTQYFGPGTRLTVL.

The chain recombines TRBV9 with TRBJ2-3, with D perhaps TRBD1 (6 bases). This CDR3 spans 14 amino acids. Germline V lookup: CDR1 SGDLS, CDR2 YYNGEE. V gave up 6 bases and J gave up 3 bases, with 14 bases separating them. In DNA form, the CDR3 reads TGTGCCAGCACAGGGGTGAAAATTACAGATACGCAGTATTTT. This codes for CASTGVKITDTQYF.

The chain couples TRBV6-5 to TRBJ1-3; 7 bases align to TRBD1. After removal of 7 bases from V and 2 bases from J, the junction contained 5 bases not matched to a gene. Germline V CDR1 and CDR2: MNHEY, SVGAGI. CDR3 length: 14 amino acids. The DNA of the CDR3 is TGTGCCAGCACCTATGACAGGGCTGGAAACACCATATATTTT. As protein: CASTYDRAGNTIYF.

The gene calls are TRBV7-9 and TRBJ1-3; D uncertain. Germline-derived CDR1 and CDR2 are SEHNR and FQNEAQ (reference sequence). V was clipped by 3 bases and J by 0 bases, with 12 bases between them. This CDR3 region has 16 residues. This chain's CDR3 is CASSFQVLNSGNTIYF. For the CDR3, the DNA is TGTGCCAGCAGCTTCCAGGTGTTAAACTCTGGAAACACCATATATTTT. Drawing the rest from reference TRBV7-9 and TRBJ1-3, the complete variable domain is DTGVSQNPRHKITKRGQNVTFRCDPISEHNRLYWYRQTLGQGPEFLTYFQNEAQLEKSRLLSDRFSAERPKGSFSTLEIQRTEQGDSAMYLCASSFQVLNSGNTIYFGEGSWLTVV.

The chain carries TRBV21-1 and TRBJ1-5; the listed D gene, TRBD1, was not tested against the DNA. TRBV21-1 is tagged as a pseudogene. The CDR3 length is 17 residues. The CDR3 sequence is CASSKEGAGQVWVSQHF. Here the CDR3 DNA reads TGTGCCAGCAGCAAAGAAGGGGCCGGACAGGTGTGGGTTTCCCAGCATTTT.

The CDR3 DNA is TGCGCCAGCAGCCAACTCACCGGTCGAGCTAACTATGGCTACACCTTC. As protein: CASSQLTGRANYGYTF. The chain uses TRBV4-1 and TRBJ1-2; no clear D gene. Trimming shortened V by 2 bases and J by 0 bases, and 13 bases separated the two germline ends. The CDR3 is 16 amino acids. The germline V gene encodes CDR1 MGHRA and CDR2 YSYEKL.

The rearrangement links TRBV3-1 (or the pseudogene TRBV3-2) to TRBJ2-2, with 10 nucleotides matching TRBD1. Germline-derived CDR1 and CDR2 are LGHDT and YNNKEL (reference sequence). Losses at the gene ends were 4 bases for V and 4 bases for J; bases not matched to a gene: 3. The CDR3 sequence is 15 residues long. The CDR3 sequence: CASSPTGGGTGELFF. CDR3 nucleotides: TGTGCCAGCAGCCCGACAGGGGGCGGCACCGGGGAGCTGTTTTTT.

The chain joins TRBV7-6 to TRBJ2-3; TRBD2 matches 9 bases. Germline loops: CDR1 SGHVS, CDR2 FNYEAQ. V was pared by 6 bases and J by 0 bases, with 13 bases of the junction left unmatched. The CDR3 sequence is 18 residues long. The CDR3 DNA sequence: TGTGCCAGCAGACCCACCGCCGGGCTAGCGGGGAGCACAGATACGCAGTATTTT. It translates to CASRPTAGLAGSTDTQYF.

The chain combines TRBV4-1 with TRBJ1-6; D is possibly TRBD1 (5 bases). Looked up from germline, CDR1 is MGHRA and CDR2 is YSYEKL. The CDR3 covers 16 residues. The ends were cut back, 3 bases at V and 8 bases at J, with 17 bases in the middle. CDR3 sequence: CASSHAPGRGYSPLHF. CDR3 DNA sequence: TGCGCCAGCAGCCACGCCCCAGGGAGGGGATATTCACCCCTCCACTTT.

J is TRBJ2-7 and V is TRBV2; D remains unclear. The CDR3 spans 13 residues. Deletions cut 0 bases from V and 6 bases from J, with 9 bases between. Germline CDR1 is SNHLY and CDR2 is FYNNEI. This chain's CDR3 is CASSEAAVGEQYF. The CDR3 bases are TGTGCCAGCAGTGAAGCGGCGGTGGGCGAGCAGTACTTC.